The clone carrying this T cell receptor beta chain was recorded a few times. The antigen is not known. A second PCR of 7 to 11 cycles used a sample-barcoded 5' primer and a J-beta primer mix. Each cDNA molecule was tagged by a template-switch adaptor that had 12 random nucleotides. Sequencing of every sample gave 2.5 million or more CDR3-containing paired-end reads. TCRdb used MiXCR to reprocess the 5' RACE reads, holding one entry per CDR3 protein. The sample holds about a million distinct CDR3 sequences, about 51% seen once. The sample is drawn from a study of blood T cells in healthy people across ages. Study in general: Per every two T cells, about one barcoded beta molecule was captured by template switching. Broader study findings: Getting older went along with TCR beta diversity per million T cells dropping roughly linearly.

Germline V gives CDR1 PRHDT, CDR2 FYEKMQ (reference sequence). V was cut by 5 bases and J by 0 bases, with 14 bases left in between. The CDR3 is 16 residues long. What was sequenced was blood. The V gene is TRBV13, the J gene TRBJ2-4; unclear D gene. The sequence derives from a woman in her sixties in good health. CDR3 region: CASSPGRQLAKNIQYF. In nucleotides, the CDR3 is TGTGCCAGCAGCCCCGGACGTCAACTAGCCAAAAACATTCAGTACTTC.